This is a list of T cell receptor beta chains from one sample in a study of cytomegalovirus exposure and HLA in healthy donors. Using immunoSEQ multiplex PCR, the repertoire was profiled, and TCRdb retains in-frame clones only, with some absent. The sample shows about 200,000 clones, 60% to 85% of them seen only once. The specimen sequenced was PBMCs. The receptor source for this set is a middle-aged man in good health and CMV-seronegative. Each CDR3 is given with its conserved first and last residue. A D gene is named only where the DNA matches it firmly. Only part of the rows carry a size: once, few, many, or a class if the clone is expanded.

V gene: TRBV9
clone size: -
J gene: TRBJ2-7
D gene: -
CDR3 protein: CASSVAPQGGGSYEQYF
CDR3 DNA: TGTGCCAGCAGCGTAGCCCCTCAGGGAGGGGGCTCCTACGAGCAGTACTTC

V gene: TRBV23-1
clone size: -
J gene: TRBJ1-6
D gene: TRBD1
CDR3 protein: CASSQSTGGAAGNSPLHF
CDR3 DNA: TGCGCCAGCAGTCAAAGTACAGGGGGGGCCGCTGGGAATTCACCCCTCCACTTT

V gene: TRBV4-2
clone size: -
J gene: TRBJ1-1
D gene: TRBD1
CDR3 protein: CASSQVTVDRGPTEAFF
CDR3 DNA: TGTGCCAGCAGCCAAGTCACCGTGGACAGGGGGCCCACTGAAGCTTTCTTT

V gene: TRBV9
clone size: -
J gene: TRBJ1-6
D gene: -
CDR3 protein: CASSVVGGSPLHF
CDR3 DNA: TGTGCCAGCAGCGTTGTTGGCGGTTCACCCCTCCACTTT

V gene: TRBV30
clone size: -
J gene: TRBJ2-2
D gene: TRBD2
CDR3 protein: CAWSVSGRLTGELFF
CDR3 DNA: TGTGCCTGGAGTGTAAGCGGGAGGCTCACCGGGGAGCTGTTTTTT

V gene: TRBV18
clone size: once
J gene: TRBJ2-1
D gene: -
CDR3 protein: CASSPGLDNLEQFF
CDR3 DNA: TGTGCCAGCTCACCAGGTCTGGACAACCTTGAGCAGTTCTTC

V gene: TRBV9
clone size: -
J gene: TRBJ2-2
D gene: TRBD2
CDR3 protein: CASSPRMWLAGGTGELFF
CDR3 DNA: TGTGCCAGCAGCCCACGGATGTGGCTAGCGGGGGGGACCGGGGAGCTGTTTTTT

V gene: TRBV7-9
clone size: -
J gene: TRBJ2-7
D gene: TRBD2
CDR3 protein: CASSLAQTSGYEQYF
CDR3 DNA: TGTGCCAGCAGCTTAGCGCAGACTAGCGGGTACGAGCAGTACTTC

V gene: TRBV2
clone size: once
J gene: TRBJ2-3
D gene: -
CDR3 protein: CASSESADTQYF
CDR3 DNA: TGTGCCAGCAGTGAGTCGGCAGATACGCAGTATTTT

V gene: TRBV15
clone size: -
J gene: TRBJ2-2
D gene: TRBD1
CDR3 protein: CATSRQGATGELFF
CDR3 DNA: TGTGCCACCAGCAGACAGGGGGCCACCGGGGAGCTGTTTTTT

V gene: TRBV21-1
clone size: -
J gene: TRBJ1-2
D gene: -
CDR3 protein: CASSKDSRRDGYTF
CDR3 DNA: TGTGCCAGCAGCAAAGATTCCCGCCGGGATGGCTACACCTTC

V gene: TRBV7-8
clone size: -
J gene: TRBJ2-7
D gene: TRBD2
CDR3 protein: CASSLARERFMKQYF
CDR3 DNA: TGTGCCAGCAGCTTAGCGCGGGAGCGGTTTATGAAGCAGTACTTC

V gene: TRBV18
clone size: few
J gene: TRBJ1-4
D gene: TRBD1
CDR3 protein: CASSPGDRGLIQFF
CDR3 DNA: TGTGCCAGCTCACCGGGGGACAGGGGGCTAATTCAGTTTTTT

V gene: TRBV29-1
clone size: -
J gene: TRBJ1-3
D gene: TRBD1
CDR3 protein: CSAGQGISGNTIYF
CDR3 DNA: TGCAGCGCCGGACAGGGCATCTCTGGAAACACCATATATTTT

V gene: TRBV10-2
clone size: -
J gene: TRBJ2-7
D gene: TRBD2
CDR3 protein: CATIGAGEAYEQYF
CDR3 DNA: TGCGCCACCATTGGGGCGGGAGAAGCCTACGAGCAGTACTTC

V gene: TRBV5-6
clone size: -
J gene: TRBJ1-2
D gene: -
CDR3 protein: CASSLGGVTTINYGYTF
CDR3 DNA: TGTGCCAGCAGCTTGGGGGGGGTCACCACTATTAACTATGGCTACACCTTC

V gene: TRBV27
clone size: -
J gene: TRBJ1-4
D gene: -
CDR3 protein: CASSYVGADEKLFF
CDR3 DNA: TGTGCCAGCAGTTACGTTGGGGCTGATGAAAAACTGTTTTTT

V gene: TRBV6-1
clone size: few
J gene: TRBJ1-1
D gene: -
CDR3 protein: CASTITGNTEAFF
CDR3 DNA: TGTGCCAGCACCATAACGGGGAACACTGAAGCTTTCTTT

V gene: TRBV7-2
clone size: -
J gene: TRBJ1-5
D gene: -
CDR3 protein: CASSLGAGTRNQPQHF
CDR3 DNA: TGTGCCAGCAGCTTAGGGGCAGGGACTCGCAATCAGCCCCAGCATTTT

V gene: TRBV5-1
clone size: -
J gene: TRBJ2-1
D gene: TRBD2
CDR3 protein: CASSLLAGRYNEQFF
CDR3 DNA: TGCGCCAGCAGCCTACTAGCGGGGAGATACAATGAGCAGTTCTTC

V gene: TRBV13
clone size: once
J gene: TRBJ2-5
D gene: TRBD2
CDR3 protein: CASSLGGVPRETQYF
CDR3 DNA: TGTGCCAGCAGCTTGGGGGGGGTCCCGCGGGAGACCCAGTACTTC

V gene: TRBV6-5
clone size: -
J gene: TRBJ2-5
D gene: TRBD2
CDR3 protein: CASSLISGTSVETQYF
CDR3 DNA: TGTGCCAGCAGTTTAATCTCCGGGACTAGCGTAGAGACCCAGTACTTC

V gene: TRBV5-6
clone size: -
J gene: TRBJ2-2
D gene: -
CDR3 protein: CASSLGHLNRELFF
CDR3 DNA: TGTGCCAGCAGCCTGGGACACCTCAACCGGGAGCTGTTTTTT

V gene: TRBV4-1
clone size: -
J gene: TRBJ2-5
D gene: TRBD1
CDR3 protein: CASSQGQGVETQYF
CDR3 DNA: TGCGCCAGCAGCCAAGGACAGGGAGTGGAGACCCAGTACTTC

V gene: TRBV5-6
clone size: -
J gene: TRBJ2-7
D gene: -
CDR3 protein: CASSLGQSSYEQYF
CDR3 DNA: TGTGCCAGCAGCTTGGGACAGAGCTCCTACGAGCAGTACTTC

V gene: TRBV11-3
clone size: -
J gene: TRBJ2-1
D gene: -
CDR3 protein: CASSLDGAWRGEQFF
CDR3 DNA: TGTGCCAGCAGCTTAGATGGGGCCTGGAGGGGTGAGCAGTTCTTC

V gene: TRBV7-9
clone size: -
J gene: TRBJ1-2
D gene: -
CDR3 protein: CASSPRIPDNYGYTF
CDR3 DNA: TGTGCCAGCAGCCCCAGGATTCCAGATAACTATGGCTACACCTTC

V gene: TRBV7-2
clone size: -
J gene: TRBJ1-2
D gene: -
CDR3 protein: CASSSMGLWDGYTF
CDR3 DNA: TGTGCCAGCAGCTCCATGGGCCTCTGGGATGGCTACACCTTC

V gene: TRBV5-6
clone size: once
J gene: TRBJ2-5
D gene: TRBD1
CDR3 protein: CASRSTGGPQETQYF
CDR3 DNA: TGTGCCAGCAGGTCGACAGGGGGCCCTCAAGAGACCCAGTACTTC

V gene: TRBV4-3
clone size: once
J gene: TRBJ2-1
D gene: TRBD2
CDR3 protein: CASSGLAVYNEQFF
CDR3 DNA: TGCGCCAGCAGCGGACTAGCGGTATACAATGAGCAGTTCTTC

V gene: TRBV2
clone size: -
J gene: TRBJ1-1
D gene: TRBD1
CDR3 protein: CASRGQASVPEAFF
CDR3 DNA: TGTGCCAGCAGAGGACAGGCTTCTGTGCCTGAAGCTTTCTTT

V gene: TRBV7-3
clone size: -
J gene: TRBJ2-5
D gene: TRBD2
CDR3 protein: CASSRGGHLQETQYF
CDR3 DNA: TGTGCCAGCAGCCGGGGGGGGCACCTACAAGAGACCCAGTACTTC

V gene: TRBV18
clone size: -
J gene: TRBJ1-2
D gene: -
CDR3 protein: CASSLEDYGYTF
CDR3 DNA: TGTGCCAGCTCACTCGAGGACTATGGCTACACCTTC

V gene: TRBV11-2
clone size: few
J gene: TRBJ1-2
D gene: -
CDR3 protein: CASSFDRIWGYGYTF
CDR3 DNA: TGTGCCAGCAGCTTCGACAGGATTTGGGGTTATGGCTACACCTTC

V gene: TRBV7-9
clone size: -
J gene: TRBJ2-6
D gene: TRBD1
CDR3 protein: CASSLRQGDSGANVLTF
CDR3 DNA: TGTGCCAGCAGCTTAAGACAGGGTGACTCTGGGGCCAACGTCCTGACTTTC

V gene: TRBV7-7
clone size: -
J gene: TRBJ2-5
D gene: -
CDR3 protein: CASSPEIEETQYF
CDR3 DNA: TGTGCCAGCAGCCCGGAGATCGAAGAGACCCAGTACTTC

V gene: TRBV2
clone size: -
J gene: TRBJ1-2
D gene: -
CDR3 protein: CASTTGRTNYGYTF
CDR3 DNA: TGTGCCAGCACCACAGGGCGAACGAACTATGGCTACACCTTC

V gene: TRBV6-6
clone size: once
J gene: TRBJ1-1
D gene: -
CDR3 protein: CASSMGGNTEAFF
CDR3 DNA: TGTGCCAGCAGCATGGGGGGGAACACTGAAGCTTTCTTT

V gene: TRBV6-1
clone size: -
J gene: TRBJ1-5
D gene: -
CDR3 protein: CASSEGGRQPQHF
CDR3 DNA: TGTGCCAGCAGTGAAGGGGGGCGTCAGCCCCAGCATTTT

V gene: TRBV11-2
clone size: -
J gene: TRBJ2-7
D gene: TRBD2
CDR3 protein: CASSKPGLPSYEQYF
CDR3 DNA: TGTGCCAGCAGCAAACCGGGACTACCCTCCTACGAGCAGTACTTC

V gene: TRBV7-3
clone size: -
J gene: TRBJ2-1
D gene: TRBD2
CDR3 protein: CASSLEVGGKKFF
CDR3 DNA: TGTGCCAGCAGCTTAGAGGTGGGAGGGAAAAAGTTCTTC

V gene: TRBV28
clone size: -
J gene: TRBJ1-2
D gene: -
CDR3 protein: CASSLGQGNYGYTF
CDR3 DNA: TGTGCCAGCAGTTTAGGCCAGGGGAACTATGGCTACACCTTC